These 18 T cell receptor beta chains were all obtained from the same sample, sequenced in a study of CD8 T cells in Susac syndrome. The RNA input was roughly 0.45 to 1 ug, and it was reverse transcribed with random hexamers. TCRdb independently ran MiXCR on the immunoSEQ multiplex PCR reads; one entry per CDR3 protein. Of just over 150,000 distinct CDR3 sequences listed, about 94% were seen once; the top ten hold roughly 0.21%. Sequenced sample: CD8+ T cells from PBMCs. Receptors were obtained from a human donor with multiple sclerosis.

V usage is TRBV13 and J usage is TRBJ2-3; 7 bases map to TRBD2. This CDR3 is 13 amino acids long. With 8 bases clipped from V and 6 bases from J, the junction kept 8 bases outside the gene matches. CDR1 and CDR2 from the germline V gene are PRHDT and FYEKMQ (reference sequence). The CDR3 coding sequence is TGTGCCAGCTGGGCTAGCGGTGCCGATACGCAGTATTTT. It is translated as CASWASGADTQYF.

The CDR3: CASKLGQASSYEQYF. DNA of the CDR3: TGTGCCAGCAAGCTGGGACAAGCCTCATCCTACGAGCAGTACTTC. V usage is TRBV27 and J usage is TRBJ2-7, with D tentatively TRBD1 (6 bases). V was clipped by 7 bases and J by 1 base, with 17 bases between them. The germline V gene has CDR1 MNHEY and CDR2 SMNVEV (reference sequence). CDR3 length equals 15 residues.

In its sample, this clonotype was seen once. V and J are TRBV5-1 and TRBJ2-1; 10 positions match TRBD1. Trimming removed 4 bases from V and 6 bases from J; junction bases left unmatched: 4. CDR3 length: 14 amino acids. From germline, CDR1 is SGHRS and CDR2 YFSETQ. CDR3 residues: CASSRQGAVNEQFF. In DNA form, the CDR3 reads TGCGCCAGCAGCCGACAGGGGGCCGTCAATGAGCAGTTCTTC.

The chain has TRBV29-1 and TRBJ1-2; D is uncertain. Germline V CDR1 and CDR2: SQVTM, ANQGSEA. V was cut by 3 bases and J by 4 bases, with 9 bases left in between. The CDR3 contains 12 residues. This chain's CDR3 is CSVDQGIYGYTF. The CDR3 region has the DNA TGCAGCGTTGACCAAGGGATCTATGGCTACACCTTC.

This chain's CDR3 is CSAAGTGGYEQYF. For the CDR3, the DNA is TGCAGCGCGGCAGGGACAGGGGGTTACGAGCAGTACTTC. V gene TRBV29-1 combines with J gene TRBJ2-7; 11 positions agree with TRBD1. The CDR3 is made up of 13 amino acids. Germline loops: CDR1 SQVTM, CDR2 ANQGSEA. The V gene end was trimmed by 7 bases and the J gene end by 4 bases; junction bases not matched to a gene: 6.

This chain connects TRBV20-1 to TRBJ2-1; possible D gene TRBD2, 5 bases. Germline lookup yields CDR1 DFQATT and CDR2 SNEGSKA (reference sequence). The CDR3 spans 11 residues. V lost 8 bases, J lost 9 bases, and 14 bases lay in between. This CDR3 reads CSWRNSGEQFF. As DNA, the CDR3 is TGCAGTTGGAGGAATTCCGGTGAGCAGTTCTTC.

The CDR3 reads CSVEDLQMILGGSGYGYTF. The CDR3 DNA reads as TGCAGCGTTGAAGATCTTCAGATGATTCTGGGGGGATCTGGCTATGGCTACACCTTC. The genes are TRBV29-1 and TRBJ1-2; TRBD1 might be the D (5 bases). The CDR3 covers 19 residues. Germline assignment: CDR1 SQVTM and CDR2 ANQGSEA. The V gene lost 0 bases and the J gene lost 4 bases, with 27 bases spanning the gap.

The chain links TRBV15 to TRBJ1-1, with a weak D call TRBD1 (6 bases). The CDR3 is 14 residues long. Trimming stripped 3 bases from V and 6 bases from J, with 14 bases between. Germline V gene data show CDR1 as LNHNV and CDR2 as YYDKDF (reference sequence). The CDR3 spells CATSRRQEGPEAFF. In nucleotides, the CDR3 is TGTGCCACCAGCAGGCGACAGGAGGGACCTGAAGCTTTCTTT.

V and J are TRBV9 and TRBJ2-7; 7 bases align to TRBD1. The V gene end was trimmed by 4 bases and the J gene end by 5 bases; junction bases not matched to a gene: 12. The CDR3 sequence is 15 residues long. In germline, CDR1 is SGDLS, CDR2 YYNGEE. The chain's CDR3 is CASSPEDRLTHEQYF. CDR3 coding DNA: TGTGCCAGCAGCCCAGAGGACAGGTTAACACACGAGCAGTACTTC.

The CDR3 DNA sequence: TGCAGTGCTAGAGATCCTGGAAACACAGATACGCAGTATTTT. This encodes CSARDPGNTDTQYF. The chain uses TRBV20-1 and TRBJ2-3; no definite D call. This CDR3 comprises 14 residues. Germline V CDR1 and CDR2: DFQATT, SNEGSKA (reference sequence). V was clipped by 0 bases and J by 2 bases, with 9 bases between them.

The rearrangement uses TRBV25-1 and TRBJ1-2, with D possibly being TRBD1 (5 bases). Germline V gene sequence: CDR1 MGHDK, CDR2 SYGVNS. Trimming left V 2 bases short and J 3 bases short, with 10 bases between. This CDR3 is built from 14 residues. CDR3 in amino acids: CASSEHRIDYGYTF. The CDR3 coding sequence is TGTGCCAGCAGTGAACACAGGATCGACTATGGCTACACCTTC.

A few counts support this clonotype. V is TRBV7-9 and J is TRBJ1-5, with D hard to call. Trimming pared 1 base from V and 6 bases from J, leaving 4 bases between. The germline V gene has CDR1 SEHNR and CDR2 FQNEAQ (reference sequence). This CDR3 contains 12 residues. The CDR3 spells CASSLEGQPQHF. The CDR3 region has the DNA TGTGCCAGCAGCTTAGAGGGTCAGCCCCAGCATTTT.

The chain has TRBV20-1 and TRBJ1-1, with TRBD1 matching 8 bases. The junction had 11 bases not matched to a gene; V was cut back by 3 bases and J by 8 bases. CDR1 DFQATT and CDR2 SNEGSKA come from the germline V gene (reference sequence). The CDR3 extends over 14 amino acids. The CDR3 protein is CSARVPDRGREAFF. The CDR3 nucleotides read TGCAGTGCTAGGGTCCCAGACAGGGGTAGAGAAGCTTTCTTT.

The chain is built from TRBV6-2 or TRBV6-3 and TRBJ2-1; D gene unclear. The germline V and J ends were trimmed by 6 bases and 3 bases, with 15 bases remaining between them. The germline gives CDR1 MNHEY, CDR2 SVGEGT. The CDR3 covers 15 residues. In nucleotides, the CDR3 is TGTGCCAGCAGCCCAAAATGGGATTTCTACAATGAGCAGTTCTTC. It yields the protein CASSPKWDFYNEQFF.

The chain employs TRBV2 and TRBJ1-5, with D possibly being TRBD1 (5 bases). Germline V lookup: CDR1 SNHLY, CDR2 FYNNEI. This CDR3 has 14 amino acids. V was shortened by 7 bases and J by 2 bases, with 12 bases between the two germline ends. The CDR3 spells CASTARGGNQPQHF. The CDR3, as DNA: TGTGCCAGCACTGCGCGGGGGGGCAATCAGCCCCAGCATTTT.

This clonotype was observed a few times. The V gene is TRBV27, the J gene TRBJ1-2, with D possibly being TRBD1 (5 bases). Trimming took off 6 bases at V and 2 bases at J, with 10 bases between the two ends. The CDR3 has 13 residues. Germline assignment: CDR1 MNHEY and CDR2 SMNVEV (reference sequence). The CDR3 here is CASRDTGNYGYTF. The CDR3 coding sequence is TGTGCCAGCAGGGACACAGGAAACTATGGCTACACCTTC.

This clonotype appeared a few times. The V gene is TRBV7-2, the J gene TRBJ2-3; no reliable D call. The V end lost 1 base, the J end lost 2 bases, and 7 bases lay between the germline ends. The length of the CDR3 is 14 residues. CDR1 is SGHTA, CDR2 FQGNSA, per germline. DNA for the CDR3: TGTGCCAGCAGCTTAGAGGGCTCCACAGATACGCAGTATTTT. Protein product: CASSLEGSTDTQYF. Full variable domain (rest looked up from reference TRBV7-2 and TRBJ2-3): GAGVSQSPSNKVTEKGKDVELRCDPISGHTALYWYRQSLGQGLEFLIYFQGNSAPDKSGLPSDRFSAERTGGSVSTLTIQRTQQEDSAVYLCASSLEGSTDTQYFGPGTRLTVL.

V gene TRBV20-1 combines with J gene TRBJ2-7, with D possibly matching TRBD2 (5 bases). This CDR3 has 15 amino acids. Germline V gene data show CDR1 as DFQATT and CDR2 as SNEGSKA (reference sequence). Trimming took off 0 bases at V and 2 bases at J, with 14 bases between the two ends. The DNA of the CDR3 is TGCAGTGCTAGAGATGGGAGCGGCAGGACCTACGAGCAGTACTTC. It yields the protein CSARDGSGRTYEQYF.